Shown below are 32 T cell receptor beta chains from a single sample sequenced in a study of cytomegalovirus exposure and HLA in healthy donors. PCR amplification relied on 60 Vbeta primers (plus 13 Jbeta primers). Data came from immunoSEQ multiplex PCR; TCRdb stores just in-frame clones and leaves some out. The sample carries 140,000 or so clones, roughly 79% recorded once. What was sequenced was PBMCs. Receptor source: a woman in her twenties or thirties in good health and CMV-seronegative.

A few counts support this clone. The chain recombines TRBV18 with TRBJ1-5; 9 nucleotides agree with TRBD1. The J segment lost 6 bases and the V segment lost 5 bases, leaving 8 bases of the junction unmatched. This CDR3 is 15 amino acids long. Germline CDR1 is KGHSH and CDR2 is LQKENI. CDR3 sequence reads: CASSVQGAQGQPQHF. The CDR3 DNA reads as TGTGCCAGCTCAGTACAGGGGGCGCAAGGTCAGCCCCAGCATTTT.

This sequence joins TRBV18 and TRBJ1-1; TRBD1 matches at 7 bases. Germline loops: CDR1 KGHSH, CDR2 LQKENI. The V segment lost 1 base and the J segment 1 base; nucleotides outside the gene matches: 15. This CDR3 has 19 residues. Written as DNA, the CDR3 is TGTGCCAGCTCACCACGATCCCCCAGGGGGGTGACGGGGAACACTGAAGCTTTCTTT. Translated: CASSPRSPRGVTGNTEAFF.

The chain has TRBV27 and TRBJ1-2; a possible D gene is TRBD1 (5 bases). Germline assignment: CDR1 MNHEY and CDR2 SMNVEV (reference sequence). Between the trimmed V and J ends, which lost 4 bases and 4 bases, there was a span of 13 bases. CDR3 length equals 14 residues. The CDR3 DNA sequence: TGTGCCAGCAGTTCGGACACTGGACCCTATGGCTACACCTTC. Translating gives CASSSDTGPYGYTF.

CDR3 residues: CASSQVTTANYGYTF. Written as DNA, the CDR3 is TGTGCCAGCAGCCAAGTGACGACAGCTAACTATGGCTACACCTTC. The rearrangement joins TRBV14 to TRBJ1-2; perhaps TRBD1 as D (5 bases). V lost 1 base and J lost 0, with 9 bases in between. From germline, CDR1 is SGHDN and CDR2 FVKESK. CDR3 length equals 15 residues.

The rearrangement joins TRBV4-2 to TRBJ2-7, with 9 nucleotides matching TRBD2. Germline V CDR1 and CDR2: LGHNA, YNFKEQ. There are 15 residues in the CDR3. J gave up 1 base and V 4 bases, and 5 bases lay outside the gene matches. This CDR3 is CASSPGSGGSYEQYF. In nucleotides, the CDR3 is TGTGCCAGCAGCCCCGGAAGCGGGGGGTCCTACGAGCAGTACTTC.

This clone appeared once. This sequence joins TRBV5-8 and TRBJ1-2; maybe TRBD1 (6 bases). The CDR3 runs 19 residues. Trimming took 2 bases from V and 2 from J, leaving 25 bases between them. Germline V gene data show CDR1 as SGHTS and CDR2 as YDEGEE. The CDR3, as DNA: TGTGCCAGCAGCTTTGGGTTTTTTACAGTCCAACAGGGAAACTATGGCTACACCTTC. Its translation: CASSFGFFTVQQGNYGYTF.

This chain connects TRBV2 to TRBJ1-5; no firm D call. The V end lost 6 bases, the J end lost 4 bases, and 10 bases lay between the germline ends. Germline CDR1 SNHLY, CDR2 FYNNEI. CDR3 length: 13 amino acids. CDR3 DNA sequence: TGTGCCAGCAGCGAGACACGTAATCAGCCCCAGCATTTT. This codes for CASSETRNQPQHF.

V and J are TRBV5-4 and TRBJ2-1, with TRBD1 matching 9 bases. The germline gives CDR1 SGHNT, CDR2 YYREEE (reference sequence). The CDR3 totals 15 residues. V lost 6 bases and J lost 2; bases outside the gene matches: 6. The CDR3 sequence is CASNTGTGTYNEQFF. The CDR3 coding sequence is TGTGCCAGCAACACCGGGACAGGGACCTACAATGAGCAGTTCTTC.

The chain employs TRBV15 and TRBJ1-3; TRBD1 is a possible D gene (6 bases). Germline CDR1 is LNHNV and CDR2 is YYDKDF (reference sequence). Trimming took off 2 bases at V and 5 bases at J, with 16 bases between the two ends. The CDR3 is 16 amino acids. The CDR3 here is CATSRRLGGNRNTIYF. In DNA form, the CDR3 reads TGTGCCACCAGCAGACGGCTAGGGGGAAATCGAAACACCATATATTTT.

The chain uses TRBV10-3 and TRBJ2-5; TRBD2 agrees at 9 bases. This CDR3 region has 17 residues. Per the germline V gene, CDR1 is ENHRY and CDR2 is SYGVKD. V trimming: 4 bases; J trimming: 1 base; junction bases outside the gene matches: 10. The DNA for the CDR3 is TGTGCCATCAGTGGGGCCAAAGCTAGCGGGGTCCAAGAGACCCAGTACTTC. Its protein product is CAISGAKASGVQETQYF.

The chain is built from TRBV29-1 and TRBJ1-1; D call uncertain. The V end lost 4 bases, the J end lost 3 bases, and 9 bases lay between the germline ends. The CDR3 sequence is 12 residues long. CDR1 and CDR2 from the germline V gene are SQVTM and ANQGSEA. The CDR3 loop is CSVVRLDTEAFF. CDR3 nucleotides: TGCAGCGTTGTGAGGCTAGACACTGAAGCTTTCTTT.

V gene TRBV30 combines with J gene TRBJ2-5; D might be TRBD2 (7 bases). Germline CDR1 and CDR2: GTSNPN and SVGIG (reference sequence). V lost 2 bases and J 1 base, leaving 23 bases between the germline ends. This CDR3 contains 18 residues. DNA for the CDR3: TGTGCCTGGAGTCATTGGGGGGGGGCCGGCCTCCTCCAAGAGACCCAGTACTTC. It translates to CAWSHWGGAGLLQETQYF.

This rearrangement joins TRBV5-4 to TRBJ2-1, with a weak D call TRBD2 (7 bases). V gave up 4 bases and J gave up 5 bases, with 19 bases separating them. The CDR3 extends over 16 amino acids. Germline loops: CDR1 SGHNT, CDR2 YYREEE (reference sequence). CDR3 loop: CASSPGGRGRHNEQFF. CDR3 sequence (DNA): TGTGCCAGCAGCCCCGGGGGGCGGGGGCGCCACAATGAGCAGTTCTTC.

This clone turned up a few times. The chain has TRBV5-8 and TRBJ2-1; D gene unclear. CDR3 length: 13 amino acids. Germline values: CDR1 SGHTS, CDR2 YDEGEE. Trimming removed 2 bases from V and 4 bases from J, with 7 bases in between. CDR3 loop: CASSFTDYNEQFF. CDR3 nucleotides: TGTGCCAGCAGCTTTACAGATTACAATGAGCAGTTCTTC.

The chain's CDR3 is CASSLSRGHLNYGYTF. In DNA form, the CDR3 reads TGTGCCAGCAGCTTGAGTCGGGGACACCTTAACTATGGCTACACCTTC. The rearrangement links TRBV5-8 to TRBJ1-2; maybe TRBD1 (6 bases). V lost 1 base and J lost 1, with 14 bases in between. In germline, CDR1 is SGHTS, CDR2 YDEGEE. The CDR3 has 16 amino acids.

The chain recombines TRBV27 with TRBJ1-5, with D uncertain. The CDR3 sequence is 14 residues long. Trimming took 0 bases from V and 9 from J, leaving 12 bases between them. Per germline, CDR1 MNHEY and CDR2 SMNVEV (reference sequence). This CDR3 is CASSLSAGAGPQHF. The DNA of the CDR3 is TGTGCCAGCAGTTTATCGGCGGGAGCGGGGCCCCAGCATTTT.

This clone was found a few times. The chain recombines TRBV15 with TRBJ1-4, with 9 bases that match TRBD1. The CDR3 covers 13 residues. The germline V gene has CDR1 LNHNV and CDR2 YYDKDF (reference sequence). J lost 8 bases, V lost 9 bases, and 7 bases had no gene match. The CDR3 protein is CATRGQGNEKLFF. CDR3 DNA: TGTGCCACTAGAGGACAGGGGAACGAAAAACTGTTTTTT.

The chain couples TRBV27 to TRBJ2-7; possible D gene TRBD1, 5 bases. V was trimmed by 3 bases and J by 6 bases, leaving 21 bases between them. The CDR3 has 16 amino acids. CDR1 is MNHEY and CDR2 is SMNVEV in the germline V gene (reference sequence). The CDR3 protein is CASSFRMMSGMGEQYF. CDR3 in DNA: TGTGCCAGCAGTTTCAGGATGATGTCAGGGATGGGCGAGCAGTACTTC.

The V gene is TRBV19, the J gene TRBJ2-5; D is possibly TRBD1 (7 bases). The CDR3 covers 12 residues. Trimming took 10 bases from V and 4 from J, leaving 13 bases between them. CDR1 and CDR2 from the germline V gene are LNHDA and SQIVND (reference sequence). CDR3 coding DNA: TGTGCCAACCGGAGGGGGCCAGAGACCCAGTACTTC. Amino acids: CANRRGPETQYF.

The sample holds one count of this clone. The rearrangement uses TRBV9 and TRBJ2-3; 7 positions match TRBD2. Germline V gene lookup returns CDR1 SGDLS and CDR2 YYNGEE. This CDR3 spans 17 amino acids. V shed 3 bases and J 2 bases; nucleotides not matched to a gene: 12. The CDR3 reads CASSEGVGGSYTDTQYF. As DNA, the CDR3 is TGTGCCAGCAGCGAAGGGGTCGGGGGGTCGTACACAGATACGCAGTATTTT.

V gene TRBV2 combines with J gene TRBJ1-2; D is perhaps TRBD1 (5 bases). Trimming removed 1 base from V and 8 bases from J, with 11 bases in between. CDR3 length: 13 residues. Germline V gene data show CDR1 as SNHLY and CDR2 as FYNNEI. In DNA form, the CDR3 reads TGTGCCAGCAGTGAAGGGGCAGGGCACGGCTACACCTTC. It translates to CASSEGAGHGYTF.

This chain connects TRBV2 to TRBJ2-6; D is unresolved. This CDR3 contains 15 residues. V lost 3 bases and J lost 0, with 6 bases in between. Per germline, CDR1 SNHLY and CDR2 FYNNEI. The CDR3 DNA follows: TGTGCCAGCAGTGAGGCCTTCTCTGGGGCCAACGTCCTGACTTTC. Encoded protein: CASSEAFSGANVLTF. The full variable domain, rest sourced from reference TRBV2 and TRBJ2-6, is EPEVTQTPSHQVTQMGQEVILRCVPISNHLYFYWYRQILGQKVEFLVSFYNNEISEKSEIFDDQFSVERPDGSNFTLKIRSTKLEDSAMYFCASSEAFSGANVLTFGAGSRLTVL.

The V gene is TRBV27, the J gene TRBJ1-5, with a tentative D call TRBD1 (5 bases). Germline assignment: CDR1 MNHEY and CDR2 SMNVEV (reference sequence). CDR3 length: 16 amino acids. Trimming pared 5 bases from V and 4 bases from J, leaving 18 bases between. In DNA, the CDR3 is TGTGCCAGCAGTCAAAACCGGGACGGGAGGAATCAGCCCCAGCATTTT. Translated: CASSQNRDGRNQPQHF.

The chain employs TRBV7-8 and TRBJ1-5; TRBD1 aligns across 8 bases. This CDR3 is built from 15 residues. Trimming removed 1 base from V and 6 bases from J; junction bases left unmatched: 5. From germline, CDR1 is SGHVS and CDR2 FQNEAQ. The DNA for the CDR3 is TGTGCCAGCAGCTTAGGGACAGGGAGCGGTCAGCCCCAGCATTTT. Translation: CASSLGTGSGQPQHF.

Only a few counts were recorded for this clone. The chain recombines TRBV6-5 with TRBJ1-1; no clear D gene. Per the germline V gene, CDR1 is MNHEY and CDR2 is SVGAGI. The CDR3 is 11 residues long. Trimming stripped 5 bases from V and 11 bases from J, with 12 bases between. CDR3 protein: CASSELFSAFF. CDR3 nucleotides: TGTGCCAGCAGTGAACTTTTTTCGGCTTTCTTT.

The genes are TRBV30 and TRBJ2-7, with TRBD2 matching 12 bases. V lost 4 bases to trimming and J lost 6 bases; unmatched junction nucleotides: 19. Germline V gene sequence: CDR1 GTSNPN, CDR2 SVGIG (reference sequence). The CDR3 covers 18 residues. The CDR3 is CAWISSLAGGLATSEQYF. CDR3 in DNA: TGTGCCTGGATCTCCTCACTAGCGGGGGGCCTGGCTACCTCCGAGCAGTACTTC.

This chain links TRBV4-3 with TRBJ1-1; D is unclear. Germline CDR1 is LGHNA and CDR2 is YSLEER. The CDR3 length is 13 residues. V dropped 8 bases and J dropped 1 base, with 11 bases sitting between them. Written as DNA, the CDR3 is TGCGCCAGCGGGTCGAGGGCGAACACTGAAGCTTTCTTT. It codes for CASGSRANTEAFF.

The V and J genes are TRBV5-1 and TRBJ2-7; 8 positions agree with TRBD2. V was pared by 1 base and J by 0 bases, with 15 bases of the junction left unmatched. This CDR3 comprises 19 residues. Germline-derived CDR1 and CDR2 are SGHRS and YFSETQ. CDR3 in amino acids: CASSLFFGGGRQSSYEQYF. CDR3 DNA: TGCGCCAGCAGCTTGTTTTTTGGCGGGGGGCGACAGAGCTCCTACGAGCAGTACTTC.

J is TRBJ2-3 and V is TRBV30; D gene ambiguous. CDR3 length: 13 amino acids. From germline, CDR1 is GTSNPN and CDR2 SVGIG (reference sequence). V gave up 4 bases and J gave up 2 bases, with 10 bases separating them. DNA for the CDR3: TGTGCCTGGATGGGCAGCCCCACAGATACGCAGTATTTT. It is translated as CAWMGSPTDTQYF.

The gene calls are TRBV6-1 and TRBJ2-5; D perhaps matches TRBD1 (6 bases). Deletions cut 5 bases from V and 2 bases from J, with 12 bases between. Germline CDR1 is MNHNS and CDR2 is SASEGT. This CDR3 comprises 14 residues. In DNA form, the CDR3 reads TGTGCCAGCAGTAAGGGACATTTACAAGAGACCCAGTACTTC. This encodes CASSKGHLQETQYF.

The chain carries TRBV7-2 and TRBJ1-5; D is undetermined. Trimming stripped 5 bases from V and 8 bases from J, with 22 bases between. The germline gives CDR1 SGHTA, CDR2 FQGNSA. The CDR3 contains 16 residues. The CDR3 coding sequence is TGTGCCAGCAGCCCAGAGGGCGGGCGGCAGAGAGAGCCCCAGCATTTT. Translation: CASSPEGGRQREPQHF. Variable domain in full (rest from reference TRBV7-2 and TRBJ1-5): GAGVSQSPSNKVTEKGKDVELRCDPISGHTALYWYRQSLGQGLEFLIYFQGNSAPDKSGLPSDRFSAERTGGSVSTLTIQRTQQEDSAVYLCASSPEGGRQREPQHFGDGTRLSIL.

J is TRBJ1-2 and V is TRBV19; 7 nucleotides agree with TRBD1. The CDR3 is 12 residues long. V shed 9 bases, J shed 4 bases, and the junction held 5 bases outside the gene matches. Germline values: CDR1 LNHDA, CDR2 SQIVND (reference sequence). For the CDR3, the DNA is TGTGCCAGCAATGACAGGGTCTATGGCTACACCTTC. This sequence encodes CASNDRVYGYTF.